Each of the 14 T cell receptor beta chains below was sequenced from the same sample in a study of immune evolution from preneoplasia to lung adenocarcinoma. The method was immunoSEQ multiplex PCR; TCRdb's version includes in-frame clones alone and lacks a portion of them. Among some 9,000 clones listed, roughly three quarters were seen once. The specimen sequenced was FFPE lung adenocarcinoma in situ tissue. The source of these receptors is a person of 80 years or more with lung adenocarcinoma.

The CDR3 DNA is TGTGCCAGCAGCTTAGATGGGGGAAGGGGTTTGGAGACCCAGTACTTC. Encoded protein: CASSLDGGRGLETQYF. The V call is TRBV7-8, the J call TRBJ2-5, with D perhaps TRBD1 or TRBD2 (5 bases each). The germline gives CDR1 SGHVS, CDR2 FQNEAQ. Trimming left V 1 base short and J 5 bases short, with 17 bases between. The length of the CDR3 is 16 residues.

The CDR3 bases are TGTGCCAGCAGCCCCGCCGGGAGAAACAATGAGCAGTTCTTC. Its protein is CASSPAGRNNEQFF. The gene calls are TRBV14 and TRBJ2-1; D perhaps matches TRBD2 (6 bases). The CDR3 has 14 residues. The germline gives CDR1 SGHDN, CDR2 FVKESK. V gave up 4 bases and J gave up 5 bases, with 12 bases separating them.

The chain combines TRBV28 with TRBJ1-6; D is uncertain. Trimming stripped 7 bases from V and 6 bases from J, with 7 bases between. This CDR3 has 12 amino acids. Per germline, CDR1 MDHEN and CDR2 SYDVKM. This CDR3 reads CASTQLNSPLHF. In DNA form, the CDR3 reads TGTGCCAGCACCCAACTTAATTCACCCCTCCACTTT. The entire variable domain, with the rest obtained from reference TRBV28 and TRBJ1-6, is as follows: DVKVTQSSRYLVKRTGEKVFLECVQDMDHENMFWYRQDPGLGLRLIYFSYDVKMKEKGDIPEGYSVSREKKERFSLILESASTNQTSMYLCASTQLNSPLHFGNGTRLTVT.

The V gene is TRBV7-2, the J gene TRBJ1-2; D is unresolved. Germline loops: CDR1 SGHTA, CDR2 FQGNSA. V was cut by 5 bases and J by 8 bases, with 12 bases left in between. This CDR3 is built from 12 residues. The CDR3 loop reads CASSQTHFGYTF. The CDR3 coding sequence is TGTGCCAGCAGCCAGACTCATTTCGGCTACACCTTC.

This chain connects TRBV10-3 to TRBJ2-1; D is perhaps TRBD1 or TRBD2 (5 bases each). Germline V gene data show CDR1 as ENHRY and CDR2 as SYGVKD. Trimming removed 6 bases from V and 7 bases from J, with 10 bases in between. The CDR3 consists of 12 residues. The CDR3 sequence: CAIRQDSNEQFF. The DNA for the CDR3 is TGTGCCATCAGACAGGACTCAAATGAGCAGTTCTTC.

The table lists this clone with a few counts. The chain uses TRBV15 and TRBJ2-5, with 8 nucleotides matching TRBD1. CDR3 length: 12 residues. V dropped 8 bases and J dropped 10; count of bases not matched to a gene: 9. CDR1 is LNHNV and CDR2 is YYDKDF in the germline V gene (reference sequence). The CDR3 coding sequence is TGTGCCACCGGAGGGCAGGGGGCCATCCAGTACTTC. Translating it yields CATGGQGAIQYF.

The V and J genes are TRBV18 and TRBJ2-7, with 9 bases identical to TRBD1. The CDR3 runs 12 residues. From germline, CDR1 is KGHSH and CDR2 LQKENI. The V gene end was trimmed by 6 bases and the J gene end by 7 bases; junction bases not matched to a gene: 4. In nucleotides, the CDR3 is TGTGCCAGCTCTCGGGACAGGGAAGAGCAGTACTTC. Translation: CASSRDREEQYF.

The chain combines TRBV19 with TRBJ2-1; D might be TRBD1 (7 bases). The CDR3 has 17 residues. The V gene's germline CDR1 is LNHDA and CDR2 SQIVND (reference sequence). V dropped 5 bases and J dropped 3 bases, with 20 bases sitting between them. CDR3 DNA: TGTGCCAGTAGTCGCGGGGTAGGCAGGGGGGACTACAATGAGCAGTTCTTC. Amino acids: CASSRGVGRGDYNEQFF.

The chain recombines TRBV28 with TRBJ1-2; maybe TRBD1 (6 bases). CDR3 size: 17 residues. Trimming took 1 base from V and 1 from J, leaving 16 bases between them. Germline CDR1 and CDR2: MDHEN and SYDVKM. The CDR3 region is CASSLYTPQDSNYGYTF. The CDR3 coding sequence is TGTGCCAGCAGTTTATACACCCCCCAGGACAGTAACTATGGCTACACCTTC.

This chain connects TRBV9 to TRBJ1-2; D gene uncertain. V was trimmed by 4 bases and J by 0 bases, leaving 7 bases between them. Per the germline V gene, CDR1 is SGDLS and CDR2 is YYNGEE. This CDR3 is 13 amino acids long. CDR3 sequence (DNA): TGTGCCAGCAGCCTCCAATCTAACTATGGCTACACCTTC. Protein: CASSLQSNYGYTF. The complete variable domain, with remaining parts taken from reference TRBV9 and TRBJ1-2, reads DSGVTQTPKHLITATGQRVTLRCSPRSGDLSVYWYQQSLDQGLQFLIQYYNGEERAKGNILERFSAQQFPDLHSELNLSSLELGDSALYFCASSLQSNYGYTFGSGTRLTVV.

The chain has TRBV2 and TRBJ2-7; TRBD2 matches at 9 bases. CDR1 and CDR2 (germline): SNHLY, FYNNEI. The junction had 14 bases not matched to a gene; V was cut back by 8 bases and J by 3 bases. CDR3 size: 16 residues. CDR3 DNA: TGTGCCAGCGCCTCCTCCGGGACTAGCATACTCTACGAGCAGTACTTC. Translation: CASASSGTSILYEQYF.

V is TRBV5-6 and J is TRBJ2-3; perhaps TRBD2 as D (6 bases). CDR3 length equals 15 residues. Germline values: CDR1 SGHDT, CDR2 YYEEEE. V was clipped by 4 bases and J by 1 base, with 13 bases between them. The CDR3 loop is CASSQPTGGTDTQYF. The CDR3 coding sequence is TGTGCCAGCAGCCAGCCGACGGGGGGCACAGATACGCAGTATTTT.

V usage is TRBV6-5 and J usage is TRBJ1-2; D is perhaps TRBD1 (5 bases). V was clipped by 0 bases and J by 7 bases, with 12 bases between them. The CDR3 runs 14 residues. Germline values: CDR1 MNHEY, CDR2 SVGAGI. DNA for the CDR3: TGTGCCAGCAGTTACTCCGGCAGGGAGTTTGGCTACACCTTC. Its translation: CASSYSGREFGYTF.

The rearrangement uses TRBV28 and TRBJ1-2, with D tentatively TRBD1 (5 bases). CDR3 length: 15 amino acids. The ends were cut back, 4 bases at V and 4 bases at J, with 16 bases in the middle. Per the germline V gene, CDR1 is MDHEN and CDR2 is SYDVKM. The CDR3 bases are TGTGCCAGCAGTTCATTTGGGGGATCAGGCTATGGCTACACCTTC. This gives the protein CASSSFGGSGYGYTF.